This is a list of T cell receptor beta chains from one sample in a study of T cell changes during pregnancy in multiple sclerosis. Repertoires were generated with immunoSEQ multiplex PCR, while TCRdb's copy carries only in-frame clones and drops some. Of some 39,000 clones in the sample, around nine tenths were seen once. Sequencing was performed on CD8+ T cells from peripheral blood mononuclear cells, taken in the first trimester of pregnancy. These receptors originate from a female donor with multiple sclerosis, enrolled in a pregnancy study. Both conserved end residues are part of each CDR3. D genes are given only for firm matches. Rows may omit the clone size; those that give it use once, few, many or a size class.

CDR3nt: TGCGCCAGCAGCCAAGAATTTGCGAGCACCGGGGAGCTGTTTTTT
CDR3aa: CASSQEFASTGELFF
v_gene: TRBV4-3
abundance: .
j_gene: TRBJ2-2
d_gene: .

CDR3nt: TGTGCCAGCAGCACTTACAATGAGCAGTTCTTC
CDR3aa: CASSTYNEQFF
v_gene: TRBV9
abundance: .
j_gene: TRBJ2-1
d_gene: .

CDR3nt: TGTGCCAGCAGCGTGGGGTTACAGGGGGGAAACACTGAAGCTTTCTTT
CDR3aa: CASSVGLQGGNTEAFF
v_gene: TRBV9
abundance: .
j_gene: TRBJ1-1
d_gene: TRBD1

CDR3nt: TGTGCCAGCAGTCGGGGAAAAGGCACTGAAGCTTTCTTT
CDR3aa: CASSRGKGTEAFF
v_gene: TRBV16
abundance: .
j_gene: TRBJ1-1
d_gene: .

CDR3nt: TGCAGCGTTGTGGGGGGACAGACCTACGAGCAGTACTTC
CDR3aa: CSVVGGQTYEQYF
v_gene: TRBV29-1
abundance: .
j_gene: TRBJ2-7
d_gene: .

CDR3nt: TGTGCCAGCAACGAAGGTCGGGGTAACTATGGCTACACCTTC
CDR3aa: CASNEGRGNYGYTF
v_gene: TRBV9
abundance: .
j_gene: TRBJ1-2
d_gene: .

CDR3nt: TGTGCCAGCAGCTTGGGACTAGCGGGGCGTCAAGAGACCCAGTACTTC
CDR3aa: CASSLGLAGRQETQYF
v_gene: TRBV13
abundance: .
j_gene: TRBJ2-5
d_gene: TRBD2

CDR3nt: TGTGCCAGCAGCTCCCTTAAGGAGGACAGGTGCCGAGATGAGCAGTTCTTC
CDR3aa: CASSSLKEDRCRDEQFF
v_gene: TRBV6-4
abundance: .
j_gene: TRBJ2-1
d_gene: TRBD1

CDR3nt: TGTGCCAGCAGCTCCCCCAGGGTAGAGCCTAACTATGGCTACACCTTC
CDR3aa: CASSSPRVEPNYGYTF
v_gene: TRBV7-9
abundance: .
j_gene: TRBJ1-2
d_gene: .

CDR3nt: TGCGCCAGCAACCCGACTAGTTTGGATCGCGCCGGGGAGCTGTTTTTT
CDR3aa: CASNPTSLDRAGELFF
v_gene: TRBV4-3
abundance: many
j_gene: TRBJ2-2
d_gene: .

CDR3nt: TGCGCCAGCAGCTTATTTAGCGGAAGCTCCTACGAGCAGTACTTC
CDR3aa: CASSLFSGSSYEQYF
v_gene: TRBV5-1
abundance: .
j_gene: TRBJ2-7
d_gene: .

CDR3nt: TGTGCCAGCAGCAACAGGGACCCGACCCGTTTTAACACTGAAGCTTTCTTT
CDR3aa: CASSNRDPTRFNTEAFF
v_gene: TRBV7-9
abundance: once
j_gene: TRBJ1-1
d_gene: .

CDR3nt: TGTGCCAGCAGCGTAGAGGGGGGACAGGGGAACACTGAAGCTTTCTTT
CDR3aa: CASSVEGGQGNTEAFF
v_gene: TRBV9
abundance: .
j_gene: TRBJ1-1
d_gene: TRBD1

CDR3nt: TGTGCCAGCAGTTCACAACGTACCCCCCCCTACGAGCAGTACTTC
CDR3aa: CASSSQRTPPYEQYF
v_gene: TRBV7-8
abundance: .
j_gene: TRBJ2-7
d_gene: .

CDR3nt: TGTGCCAGTAGTATAGATCGGGGGGAGGCGCTCTCTGGAAACACCATATATTTT
CDR3aa: CASSIDRGEALSGNTIYF
v_gene: TRBV19
abundance: once
j_gene: TRBJ1-3
d_gene: .

CDR3nt: TGTGCCAGCAGTTTATTGGCCGAGGGATCCCATGGCTACACCTTC
CDR3aa: CASSLLAEGSHGYTF
v_gene: TRBV27
abundance: .
j_gene: TRBJ1-2
d_gene: .

CDR3nt: TGCGCCAGCAGCCAAGACTCCTTAGGGTGGACTGCAACTAATGAAAAACTGTTTTTT
CDR3aa: CASSQDSLGWTATNEKLFF
v_gene: TRBV4-3
abundance: .
j_gene: TRBJ1-4
d_gene: .

CDR3nt: TGCGCCAGCAGCCAAGGCCGGGACACTGCCTACGAGCAGTACTTC
CDR3aa: CASSQGRDTAYEQYF
v_gene: TRBV4-1
abundance: .
j_gene: TRBJ2-7
d_gene: .

CDR3nt: TGTGCCAGCAGCTCCACTAGCGGGGGGGCGCTCGAGCAGTACTTC
CDR3aa: CASSSTSGGALEQYF
v_gene: TRBV13
abundance: .
j_gene: TRBJ2-7
d_gene: TRBD2

CDR3nt: TGTGCCAGCAGCTTAGCAGCCGGGGTGCTGCAAGAGACCCAGTACTTC
CDR3aa: CASSLAAGVLQETQYF
v_gene: TRBV11-2
abundance: .
j_gene: TRBJ2-5
d_gene: .

CDR3nt: TGTGCCAGCGCCGGGACAGGGGTTAGTTCTGGAAACACCATATATTTT
CDR3aa: CASAGTGVSSGNTIYF
v_gene: TRBV7-9
abundance: .
j_gene: TRBJ1-3
d_gene: TRBD1

CDR3nt: TGTGCCAGCAGCTTAGTAGGGGTCTCTACAGAGACCCAGTACTTC
CDR3aa: CASSLVGVSTETQYF
v_gene: TRBV7-8
abundance: .
j_gene: TRBJ2-5
d_gene: .

CDR3nt: TGTGCCAGCAGCTTGACAGGGTTTGGCGAGACCCAGTACTTC
CDR3aa: CASSLTGFGETQYF
v_gene: TRBV7-2
abundance: .
j_gene: TRBJ2-5
d_gene: TRBD1

CDR3nt: TGTGCCAGCAGCTTAGGGCCGTGGGGGGGCACAGATACGCAGTATTTT
CDR3aa: CASSLGPWGGTDTQYF
v_gene: TRBV7-2
abundance: .
j_gene: TRBJ2-3
d_gene: .

CDR3nt: TGCGCCAGCAGCCAATCCAGGATGGGGGGTGAGCAGTACTTC
CDR3aa: CASSQSRMGGEQYF
v_gene: TRBV4-1
abundance: .
j_gene: TRBJ2-5
d_gene: .

CDR3nt: TGTGCCAGCAGTTACTCAAGCCAGGGCAGTGGCTACACCTTC
CDR3aa: CASSYSSQGSGYTF
v_gene: TRBV6-5
abundance: .
j_gene: TRBJ1-2
d_gene: .